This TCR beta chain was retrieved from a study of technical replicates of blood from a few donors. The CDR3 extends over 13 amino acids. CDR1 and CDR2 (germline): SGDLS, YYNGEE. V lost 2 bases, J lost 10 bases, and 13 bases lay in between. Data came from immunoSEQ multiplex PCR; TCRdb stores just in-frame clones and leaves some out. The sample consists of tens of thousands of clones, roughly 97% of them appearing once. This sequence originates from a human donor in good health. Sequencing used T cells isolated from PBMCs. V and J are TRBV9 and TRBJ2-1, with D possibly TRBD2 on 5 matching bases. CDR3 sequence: CASSVRGMQEQFF. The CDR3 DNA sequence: TGTGCCAGCAGCGTCCGGGGAATGCAAGAGCAGTTCTTC. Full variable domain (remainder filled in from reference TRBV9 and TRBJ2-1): DSGVTQTPKHLITATGQRVTLRCSPRSGDLSVYWYQQSLDQGLQFLIQYYNGEERAKGNILERFSAQQFPDLHSELNLSSLELGDSALYFCASSVRGMQEQFFGPGTRLTVL.